This is a list of T cell receptor beta chains from one sample in a study of T cell responses to AZD1222 COVID-19 vaccine. Profiling relied on immunoSEQ multiplex PCR, and the TCRdb table lists in-frame clones only, not all of them. The sample contains about 39,000 clones, less than 95% of which appear only once. The starting material was peripheral blood, obtained 28 days after the second AZD1222 dose. All receptors derive from an adult who received the AZD1222 COVID-19 vaccine. Each CDR3 is given with its conserved first and last residue. Fields, in order: CDR3 protein, CDR3 DNA, V gene, clone size, D gene, J gene. A D gene is named only where the DNA matches it firmly. Some rows have no size entry. The others give once, few or many, or a class for an expanded clone.

cdr3_aa: CASSLESNYGYTF; cdr3_nt: TGTGCCAGCAGCTTGGAGAGTAACTATGGCTACACCTTC; v_call: TRBV5-4; clone_size: .; d_call: .; j_call: TRBJ1-2
cdr3_aa: CASSSDRYNSPLHF; cdr3_nt: TGTGCCAGCAGCTCGGACAGATATAATTCACCCCTCCACTTT; v_call: TRBV7-2; clone_size: .; d_call: .; j_call: TRBJ1-6
cdr3_aa: CASTLTGPSSGNTIYF; cdr3_nt: TGCGCCAGCACCCTGACAGGGCCCAGCTCTGGAAACACCATATATTTT; v_call: TRBV5-1; clone_size: .; d_call: TRBD1; j_call: TRBJ1-3
cdr3_aa: CASSWKGAGGARGDTQYF; cdr3_nt: TGTGCCAGCAGCTGGAAGGGTGCCGGGGGGGCCCGTGGAGATACGCAGTATTTT; v_call: TRBV5-4; clone_size: .; d_call: TRBD2; j_call: TRBJ2-3
cdr3_aa: CASSPPWRDTEAFF; cdr3_nt: TGTGCCAGCTCACCACCGTGGAGGGACACTGAAGCTTTCTTT; v_call: TRBV18; clone_size: .; d_call: .; j_call: TRBJ1-1
cdr3_aa: CASSLGRTLNTEAFF; cdr3_nt: TGTGCCAGCAGCTTGGGACGGACACTGAACACTGAAGCTTTCTTT; v_call: TRBV7-9; clone_size: .; d_call: .; j_call: TRBJ1-1
cdr3_aa: CASSSIVAGELFF; cdr3_nt: TGCGCCAGCAGCTCAATAGTCGCCGGGGAGCTGTTTTTT; v_call: TRBV5-1; clone_size: once; d_call: .; j_call: TRBJ2-2
cdr3_aa: CATSGQGTHGGAFF; cdr3_nt: TGTGCCACCAGTGGTCAAGGGACCCACGGAGGTGCTTTCTTT; v_call: TRBV24-1; clone_size: .; d_call: .; j_call: TRBJ1-1
cdr3_aa: CASSDRGQNEKLFF; cdr3_nt: TGTGCCAGCAGTGACCGGGGACAGAATGAAAAACTGTTTTTT; v_call: TRBV25-1; clone_size: .; d_call: TRBD1; j_call: TRBJ1-4
cdr3_aa: CATSEHGQFLNTEAFF; cdr3_nt: TGTGCCACCAGTGAGCACGGACAGTTTTTGAACACTGAAGCTTTCTTT; v_call: TRBV24-1; clone_size: once; d_call: .; j_call: TRBJ1-1
cdr3_aa: CASSAELTGSSYNSPLHF; cdr3_nt: TGTGCCAGCAGTGCGGAATTGACAGGGTCCTCCTATAATTCACCCCTCCACTTT; v_call: TRBV6-1; clone_size: .; d_call: TRBD1; j_call: TRBJ1-6
cdr3_aa: CASSPPGAHTGELFF; cdr3_nt: TGTGCCAGCAGCCCCCCCGGGGCGCACACCGGGGAGCTGTTTTTT; v_call: TRBV5-4; clone_size: .; d_call: .; j_call: TRBJ2-2
cdr3_aa: CASSIVITGQLDTQYF; cdr3_nt: TGTGCCAGTAGTATCGTGATCACGGGACAGCTAGATACGCAGTATTTT; v_call: TRBV19; clone_size: .; d_call: TRBD1; j_call: TRBJ2-3
cdr3_aa: CASGWDSTYEQYF; cdr3_nt: TGTGCCAGCGGCTGGGACAGTACCTACGAGCAGTACTTC; v_call: TRBV11-2; clone_size: .; d_call: TRBD1; j_call: TRBJ2-7
cdr3_aa: CASSLPGQTISYEQYF; cdr3_nt: TGTGCCAGCAGTTTGCCGGGACAGACTATCTCCTACGAGCAGTACTTC; v_call: TRBV6-6; clone_size: .; d_call: TRBD1; j_call: TRBJ2-7
cdr3_aa: CASSLEQRGTNEQFF; cdr3_nt: TGTGCCAGCAGTTTAGAACAGCGGGGGACCAATGAGCAGTTCTTC; v_call: TRBV27; clone_size: .; d_call: TRBD2; j_call: TRBJ2-1
cdr3_aa: CASSGDGTGPRALHF; cdr3_nt: TGCGCCAGCAGCGGGGATGGGACAGGGCCTCGAGCCCTCCACTTT; v_call: TRBV5-1; clone_size: .; d_call: TRBD1; j_call: TRBJ1-6
cdr3_aa: CASSQGGQGQTQYF; cdr3_nt: TGCGCCAGCAGCCAGGGGGGACAGGGGCAGACCCAGTACTTC; v_call: TRBV4-3; clone_size: .; d_call: TRBD1; j_call: TRBJ2-5
cdr3_aa: CATSTVAGETQYF; cdr3_nt: TGTGCCACCAGCACCGTAGCGGGGGAGACCCAGTACTTC; v_call: TRBV15; clone_size: medium-sized; d_call: TRBD2; j_call: TRBJ2-5
cdr3_aa: CASSLGRGGDEQFF; cdr3_nt: TGTGCCAGCAGCTTAGGGCGGGGGGGCGATGAGCAGTTCTTC; v_call: TRBV11-2; clone_size: .; d_call: TRBD2; j_call: TRBJ2-1
cdr3_aa: CASSPGQLRNQPQHF; cdr3_nt: TGTGCCAGCAGTCCGGGACAACTACGGAACCAGCCCCAGCATTTT; v_call: TRBV27; clone_size: .; d_call: .; j_call: TRBJ1-5
cdr3_aa: CASSQDSWETQYF; cdr3_nt: TGCGCCAGCAGCCAAGATAGCTGGGAGACCCAGTACTTC; v_call: TRBV4-1; clone_size: .; d_call: .; j_call: TRBJ2-5
cdr3_aa: CASSWDGGNTIYF; cdr3_nt: TGTGCCAGCAGCTGGGACGGGGGAAACACCATATATTTT; v_call: TRBV7-2; clone_size: .; d_call: .; j_call: TRBJ1-3
cdr3_aa: CASSYSPATSNQPQHF; cdr3_nt: TGTGCCAGCAGTTACTCGCCAGCCACTAGCAATCAGCCCCAGCATTTT; v_call: TRBV6-2/TRBV6-3; clone_size: .; d_call: .; j_call: TRBJ1-5
cdr3_aa: CASSPPKGGNTEAFF; cdr3_nt: TGTGCCAGCTCACCACCGAAGGGAGGTAACACTGAAGCTTTCTTT; v_call: TRBV18; clone_size: once; d_call: .; j_call: TRBJ1-1
cdr3_aa: CASRAPGVDYEQYF; cdr3_nt: TGTGCCAGCAGAGCCCCGGGGGTTGACTACGAGCAGTACTTC; v_call: TRBV6-5; clone_size: .; d_call: .; j_call: TRBJ2-7
cdr3_aa: CASSWENSNSPLHF; cdr3_nt: TGCGCCAGCAGTTGGGAGAATTCTAATTCACCCCTCCACTTT; v_call: TRBV10-2; clone_size: .; d_call: .; j_call: TRBJ1-6
cdr3_aa: CASSQVRGESPLHF; cdr3_nt: TGTGCCAGCAGCCAAGTCAGGGGGGAATCACCCCTCCACTTT; v_call: TRBV3-1/TRBV3-2; clone_size: .; d_call: TRBD1; j_call: TRBJ1-6
cdr3_aa: CASSLPGPNTGELFF; cdr3_nt: TGTGCCAGCAGCTTGCCAGGGCCGAACACCGGGGAGCTGTTTTTT; v_call: TRBV5-6; clone_size: .; d_call: .; j_call: TRBJ2-2
cdr3_aa: CAWSVGVIARRYNEQFF; cdr3_nt: TGTGCCTGGAGTGTAGGGGTGATAGCTCGACGATACAATGAGCAGTTCTTC; v_call: TRBV30; clone_size: .; d_call: .; j_call: TRBJ2-1
cdr3_aa: CASSPRQFVDTEAFF; cdr3_nt: TGTGCCAGCAGTCCCAGACAGTTCGTGGACACTGAAGCTTTCTTT; v_call: TRBV6-5; clone_size: .; d_call: .; j_call: TRBJ1-1
cdr3_aa: CASIGQTYNSPLHF; cdr3_nt: TGTGCCAGCATCGGACAGACTTATAATTCACCCCTCCACTTT; v_call: TRBV6-5; clone_size: .; d_call: .; j_call: TRBJ1-6
cdr3_aa: CAISGGIVAGRSYNSPLHF; cdr3_nt: TGTGCCATCAGTGGGGGGATAGTTGCAGGGCGCTCCTATAATTCACCCCTCCACTTT; v_call: TRBV10-3; clone_size: .; d_call: .; j_call: TRBJ1-6
cdr3_aa: CASSLVSHRGAGGNSPLHF; cdr3_nt: TGTGCCAGCAGCTTAGTCAGCCACCGAGGGGCAGGGGGTAATTCACCCCTCCACTTT; v_call: TRBV11-2; clone_size: .; d_call: TRBD1; j_call: TRBJ1-6
cdr3_aa: CASSELGVRAEQYF; cdr3_nt: TGTGCCAGCAGTGAATTAGGCGTGAGGGCCGAGCAGTACTTC; v_call: TRBV6-1; clone_size: .; d_call: .; j_call: TRBJ2-7
cdr3_aa: CASSEKLNEKLFF; cdr3_nt: TGTGCCAGCAGTGAAAAACTAAATGAAAAACTGTTTTTT; v_call: TRBV6-1; clone_size: .; d_call: .; j_call: TRBJ1-4
cdr3_aa: CASSWRRRVENTQYF; cdr3_nt: TGTGCCAGCAGCTGGCGGAGGCGGGTAGAAAATACGCAGTATTTT; v_call: TRBV5-6; clone_size: once; d_call: .; j_call: TRBJ2-3
cdr3_aa: CASSIAGSGNTIYF; cdr3_nt: TGTGCCAGCAGCATCGCGGGCTCTGGAAACACCATATATTTT; v_call: TRBV7-2; clone_size: .; d_call: .; j_call: TRBJ1-3
cdr3_aa: CAIVSSGPQNYGYTF; cdr3_nt: TGTGCCATCGTTTCCTCCGGGCCCCAGAACTATGGCTACACCTTC; v_call: TRBV10-3; clone_size: .; d_call: .; j_call: TRBJ1-2
cdr3_aa: CASSQPLSSYNSPLHF; cdr3_nt: TGTGCCAGCAGCCAACCCCTGAGCTCCTATAATTCACCCCTCCACTTT; v_call: TRBV3-1/TRBV3-2; clone_size: once; d_call: .; j_call: TRBJ1-6
cdr3_aa: CASSQEIRQETQYF; cdr3_nt: TGTGCCAGCAGCCAAGAGATACGGCAAGAGACCCAGTACTTC; v_call: TRBV3-1/TRBV3-2; clone_size: .; d_call: .; j_call: TRBJ2-5